This T cell receptor (beta chain) was recovered during a study of CD8+CD57+ T cells in acquired aplastic anemia. Across the study: An average of around 3.5 ug of DNA was obtained from sorted CD4+ and CD8+ cells.

As regards this clonotype: Its antigen is unknown.

Germline CDR1 is SGHDN and CDR2 is FVKESK. V was trimmed by 2 bases and J by 5 bases, leaving 12 bases between them. The CDR3 is 15 amino acids. Those patients picked for sequencing had displayed CD8+CD57+ cell expansion on flow cytometry. All patients were therapy-naive when blood was sampled. According to the study, genomic DNA was the template for TCR beta VDJ and CDR3 profiling. TCRdb used MiXCR to reprocess the reads, holding one entry per CDR3 protein. The sample records around 220,000 distinct CDR3 sequences, 40% to 60% being singletons. Study-wide results and limits: Patients and controls were not found to differ significantly in CD8+ Simpson's diversity. Both patients and controls carried the same twenty-nine CD8+ CDR3 sequences.

The sequence came from a human donor with aplastic anemia. The rearrangement joins TRBV14 to TRBJ1-4; no clear D gene. Sequenced input: sorted CD4+, CD8+, or CD8+CD57+ T cells (not recorded which) from PBMCs. The CDR3 DNA reads as TGTGCCAGCAGCCAAAAGTCGACCACGAATGAAAAACTGTTTTTT. It yields the protein CASSQKSTTNEKLFF.